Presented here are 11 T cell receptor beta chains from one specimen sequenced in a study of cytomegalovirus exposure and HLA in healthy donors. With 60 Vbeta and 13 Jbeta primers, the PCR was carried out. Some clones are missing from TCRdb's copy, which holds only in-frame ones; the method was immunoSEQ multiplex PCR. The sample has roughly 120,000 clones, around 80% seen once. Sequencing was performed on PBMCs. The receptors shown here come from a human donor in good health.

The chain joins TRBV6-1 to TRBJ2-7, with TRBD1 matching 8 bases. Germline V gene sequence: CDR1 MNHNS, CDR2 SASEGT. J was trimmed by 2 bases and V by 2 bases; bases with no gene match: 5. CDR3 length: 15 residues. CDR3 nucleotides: TGTGCCAGCAGTGAAACAGCGGACAGGGCCTACGAGCAGTACTTC. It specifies CASSETADRAYEQYF.

In nucleotides, the CDR3 is TGTGCCAGCAGCTCCTGGACAGAAGAGACCCAGTACTTC. This codes for CASSSWTEETQYF. J is TRBJ2-5 and V is TRBV5-4, with a weak D call TRBD1 (6 bases). CDR3 size: 13 residues. CDR1 and CDR2 from the germline V gene are SGHNT and YYREEE (reference sequence). V gave up 3 bases and J gave up 3 bases, with 9 bases separating them.

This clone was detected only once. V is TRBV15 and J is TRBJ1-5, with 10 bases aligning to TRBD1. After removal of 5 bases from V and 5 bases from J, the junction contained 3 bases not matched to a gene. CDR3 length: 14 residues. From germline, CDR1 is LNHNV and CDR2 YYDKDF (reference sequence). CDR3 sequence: CATSWTGGYQPQHF. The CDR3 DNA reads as TGTGCCACCAGCTGGACAGGGGGGTATCAGCCCCAGCATTTT.

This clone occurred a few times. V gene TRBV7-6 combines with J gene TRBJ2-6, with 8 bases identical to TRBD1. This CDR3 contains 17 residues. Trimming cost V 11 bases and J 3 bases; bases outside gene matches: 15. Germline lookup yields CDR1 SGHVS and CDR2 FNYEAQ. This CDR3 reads CASSGQGTDRGANVLTF. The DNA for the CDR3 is TGTGCCTCGAGCGGACAGGGAACGGACCGTGGGGCCAACGTCCTGACTTTC.

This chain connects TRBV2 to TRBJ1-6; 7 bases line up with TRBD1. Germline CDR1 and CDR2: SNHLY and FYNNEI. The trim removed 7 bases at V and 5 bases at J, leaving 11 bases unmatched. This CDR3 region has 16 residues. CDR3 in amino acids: CASTKPPGGNNSPLHF. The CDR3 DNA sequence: TGTGCCAGCACCAAACCCCCAGGGGGAAATAATTCACCCCTCCACTTT.

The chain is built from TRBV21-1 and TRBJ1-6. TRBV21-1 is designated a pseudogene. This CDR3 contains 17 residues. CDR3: CASSGNSFRCGESPLHF. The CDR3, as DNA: TGTGCCAGCAGCGGAAACAGTTTTCGTTGCGGGGAATCACCCCTCCACTTT.

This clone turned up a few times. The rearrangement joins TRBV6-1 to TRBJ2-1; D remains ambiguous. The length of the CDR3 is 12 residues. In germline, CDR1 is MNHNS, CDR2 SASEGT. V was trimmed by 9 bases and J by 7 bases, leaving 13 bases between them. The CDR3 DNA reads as TGTGCCAGGCTAACCGTCCGGAATGAGCAGTTCTTC. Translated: CARLTVRNEQFF.

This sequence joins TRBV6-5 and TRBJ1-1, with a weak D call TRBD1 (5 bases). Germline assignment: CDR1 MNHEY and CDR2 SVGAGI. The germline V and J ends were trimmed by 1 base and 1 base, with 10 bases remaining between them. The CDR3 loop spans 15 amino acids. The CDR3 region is CASSYLGGRNTEAFF. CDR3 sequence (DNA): TGTGCCAGCAGTTACTTGGGGGGACGGAACACTGAAGCTTTCTTT.

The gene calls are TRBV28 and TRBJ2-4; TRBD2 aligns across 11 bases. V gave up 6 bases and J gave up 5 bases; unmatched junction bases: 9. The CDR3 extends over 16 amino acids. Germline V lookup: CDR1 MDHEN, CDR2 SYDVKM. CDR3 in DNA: TGTGCCAGCAGCCGAATCACTAGCGGGGGTGAAAACATTCAGTACTTC. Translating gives CASSRITSGGENIQYF.

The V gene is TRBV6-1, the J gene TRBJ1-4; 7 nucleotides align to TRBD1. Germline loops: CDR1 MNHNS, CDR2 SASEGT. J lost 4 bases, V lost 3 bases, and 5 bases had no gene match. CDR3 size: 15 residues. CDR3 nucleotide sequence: TGTGCCAGCAGTGATTTAGGGGGCCTTAATGAAAAACTGTTTTTT. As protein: CASSDLGGLNEKLFF.

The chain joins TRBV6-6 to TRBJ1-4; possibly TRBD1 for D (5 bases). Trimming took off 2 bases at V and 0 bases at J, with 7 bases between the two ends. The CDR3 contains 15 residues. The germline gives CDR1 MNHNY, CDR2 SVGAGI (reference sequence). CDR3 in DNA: TGTGCCAGCAGTTACGGGGGGACAACTAATGAAAAACTGTTTTTT. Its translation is CASSYGGTTNEKLFF.